The 7 T cell receptor beta chains listed next were all sequenced from one sample in a study of blood T cell repertoires in COVID-19. Profiled with immunoSEQ multiplex PCR; TCRdb holds only in-frame clones, not every one. The top ten hold around 4% of the sample, which has about 140,000 clones, around 81% seen once. Sequenced input: peripheral blood. The source is a woman aged 60-70 years with acute or convalescent COVID-19.

V and J are TRBV19 and TRBJ2-2; 7 positions match TRBD1. The CDR3 is 15 amino acids. Germline values: CDR1 LNHDA, CDR2 SQIVND (reference sequence). Germline trimming cut 5 bases from V and 0 bases from J; bases unmatched to any gene: 3. CDR3 nucleotides: TGTGCCAGTAGTGTACAGGGGACGAACACCGGGGAGCTGTTTTTT. It translates to CASSVQGTNTGELFF.

V gene TRBV5-4 combines with J gene TRBJ1-3; 7 bases agree with TRBD1. CDR3 length: 15 amino acids. The germline CDR1 and CDR2 sequences are SGHNT and YYREEE (reference sequence). V trimming: 4 bases; J trimming: 2 bases; junction bases outside the gene matches: 6. CDR3: CASSLDQGAGNTIYF. In nucleotides, the CDR3 is TGTGCCAGCAGCCTAGACCAGGGGGCTGGAAACACCATATATTTT.

The rearrangement uses TRBV11-3 and TRBJ2-5; no definite D call. V was trimmed by 5 bases and J by 4 bases, leaving 14 bases between them. This CDR3 is built from 14 residues. Germline V gene lookup returns CDR1 SGHNT and CDR2 YENEEA. In DNA, the CDR3 is TGTGCCAGCAGCAAACGACTTGGCTTAGAGACCCAGTACTTC. This gives the protein CASSKRLGLETQYF.

The J gene is TRBJ1-5, the V gene TRBV7-2; D is uncertain. Germline CDR1 and CDR2: SGHTA and FQGNSA. V lost 5 bases and J lost 3, with 5 bases in between. The CDR3 has 12 amino acids. CDR3 loop: CASSRDNQPQHF. CDR3 nucleotide sequence: TGTGCCAGCAGCAGAGACAATCAGCCCCAGCATTTT.

The chain uses TRBV6-2 or TRBV6-3 and TRBJ2-2; 10 bases are a match to TRBD2. Looked up from germline, CDR1 is MNHEY and CDR2 is SVGEGT. Trimming cost V 4 bases and J 5 bases; bases outside gene matches: 10. CDR3 length: 17 residues. CDR3 sequence: CASSSSSSGSGTGELFF. For the CDR3, the DNA is TGTGCCAGCAGTTCTTCTTCTAGCGGGAGCGGTACCGGGGAGCTGTTTTTT.

This clone was found once. The rearrangement links TRBV18 to TRBJ1-6; 8 nucleotides align to TRBD1. Germline trimming cut 3 bases from V and 9 bases from J; bases unmatched to any gene: 4. Germline lookup yields CDR1 KGHSH and CDR2 LQKENI. This CDR3 is built from 14 residues. The CDR3 spells CASSPDRGGSPLHF. CDR3 DNA sequence: TGTGCCAGCTCACCCGACAGGGGTGGTTCACCCCTCCACTTT.

This clone was picked up one time. This rearrangement joins TRBV29-1 to TRBJ1-1, with D possibly TRBD1 on 6 matching bases. Trimming removed 4 bases from V and 0 bases from J, with 12 bases in between. The CDR3 runs to 14 residues. CDR1 is SQVTM and CDR2 is ANQGSEA in the germline V gene. The CDR3 spells CSVVRGHMNTEAFF. The CDR3 DNA sequence: TGCAGCGTTGTCAGGGGACATATGAACACTGAAGCTTTCTTT.